Below, 29 T cell receptor beta chains from the same sample are listed, as sequenced in a study of CD8 T cells in ankylosing spondylitis (dated by TCRdb to 2016 to 2017). The library was made by 5' RACE. Data came from an Illumina HiSeq 2500. TCRdb took the public reads, trimmed them with fastp at Q25, ran MiXCR for clone calling and kept in-frame beta chains. Identical CDR3 protein sequences are pooled into one entry, listed with their most common genes and DNA. This sample is represented by some 6,000 distinct CDR3 sequences; 2.1% of them were singletons. Of the sample, approximately 55% is held by the ten largest clones. Sequences were obtained from blood, either unsorted or a sorted T cell fraction (not recorded which). All receptors come from a male donor with ankylosing spondylitis or in good health (not recorded which).

This clonotype has a count of ten or more. This chain connects TRBV9 to TRBJ2-7; weak D call: TRBD2 (6 bases). Deletions cut 0 bases from V and 4 bases from J, with 11 bases between. The CDR3 totals 14 residues. Per germline, CDR1 SGDLS and CDR2 YYNGEE. The CDR3 here is CASSVAGDLYEQYF. In DNA, the CDR3 is TGTGCCAGCAGCGTAGCGGGAGATTTATACGAGCAGTACTTC.

This clonotype has ten or more counts. The CDR3 is CASSAQGAPDYGYTF. In DNA form, the CDR3 reads TGTGCCAGCAGCGCGCAGGGGGCGCCAGACTATGGCTACACCTTC. The rearrangement uses TRBV9 and TRBJ1-2; the match to TRBD1 covers 8 bases. The CDR3 has 15 residues. J lost 3 bases, V lost 3 bases, and 7 bases had no gene match. CDR1 and CDR2 from the germline V gene are SGDLS and YYNGEE.

This clonotype has ten or more counts. This sequence joins TRBV9 and TRBJ2-5; 9 bases line up with TRBD1. V lost 2 bases, J lost 5 bases, and 7 bases stayed unmatched. CDR1 and CDR2 from the germline V gene are SGDLS and YYNGEE. The CDR3 extends over 15 amino acids. CDR3 in amino acids: CASSVYRDRVETQYF. In DNA, the CDR3 is TGTGCCAGCAGCGTCTATCGGGACAGGGTCGAGACCCAGTACTTC.

Ten or more counts support this clonotype. The chain recombines TRBV9 with TRBJ1-1; unclear D gene. This CDR3 has 13 amino acids. V lost 0 bases, J lost 8 bases, and 11 bases lay in between. From germline, CDR1 is SGDLS and CDR2 YYNGEE. The CDR3 region has the DNA TGTGCCAGCAGCGTAGAGGGTTCACTAGAAGCTTTCTTT. Translating it yields CASSVEGSLEAFF.

This clonotype was observed many times. The V gene is TRBV9, the J gene TRBJ2-7, with 8 bases aligning to TRBD2. V lost 1 base, J lost 6 bases, and 12 bases stayed unmatched. Germline CDR1 is SGDLS and CDR2 is YYNGEE. The CDR3 extends over 16 amino acids. The CDR3 region has the DNA TGTGCCAGCAGCGTAAAAGGGGGAGGTAGCGGGATCGAGCAGTACTTC. Amino acids: CASSVKGGGSGIEQYF. Combining the CDR3 with reference TRBV9 and TRBJ2-7 gives the whole variable domain DSGVTQTPKHLITATGQRVTLRCSPRSGDLSVYWYQQSLDQGLQFLIQYYNGEERAKGNILERFSAQQFPDLHSELNLSSLELGDSALYFCASSVKGGGSGIEQYFGPGTRLTVT.

By its share, this clonotype is medium-sized. V gene TRBV9 combines with J gene TRBJ2-7; D remains unclear. The germline V gene encodes CDR1 SGDLS and CDR2 YYNGEE. Trimming pared 4 bases from V and 3 bases from J, leaving 11 bases between. The CDR3 spans 13 residues. CDR3 sequence (DNA): TGTGCCAGCAGCCCGGAACCATTCTACGAGCAGTACTTC. It encodes CASSPEPFYEQYF.

This clonotype is medium-sized. The genes are TRBV9 and TRBJ2-1; 8 bases agree with TRBD2. The CDR3 loop spans 16 amino acids. CDR1 is SGDLS, CDR2 YYNGEE, per germline. V shed 0 bases, J shed 7 bases, and the junction held 9 bases outside the gene matches. CDR3 nucleotide sequence: TGTGCCAGCAGCGTAGGGAACGGGAGGGCCTCAAATGAGCAGTTCTTC. It codes for CASSVGNGRASNEQFF. The full variable domain, completed using reference TRBV9 and TRBJ2-1, is DSGVTQTPKHLITATGQRVTLRCSPRSGDLSVYWYQQSLDQGLQFLIQYYNGEERAKGNILERFSAQQFPDLHSELNLSSLELGDSALYFCASSVGNGRASNEQFFGPGTRLTVL.

This clonotype appeared many times. The chain links TRBV9 to TRBJ2-6; TRBD1 might be the D (6 bases). The CDR3 is made up of 17 amino acids. Trimming stripped 1 base from V and 3 bases from J, with 14 bases between. Looked up from germline, CDR1 is SGDLS and CDR2 is YYNGEE. CDR3: CASSVHRECRGANVLTF. DNA for the CDR3: TGTGCCAGCAGCGTACACAGGGAGTGTCGTGGGGCCAACGTCCTGACTTTC.

Many counts were recorded for this clonotype. This rearrangement joins TRBV9 to TRBJ2-2; no clear D. In germline, CDR1 is SGDLS, CDR2 YYNGEE. This CDR3 is 13 amino acids long. V was cut by 0 bases and J by 6 bases, with 6 bases left in between. The CDR3 DNA reads TGTGCCAGCAGCGTAGCAACGGCCGGGGAGCTGTTTTTT. Translated: CASSVATAGELFF.

This clonotype was recorded many times. The chain couples TRBV9 to TRBJ2-2, with 10 bases lining up with TRBD2. Germline CDR1 and CDR2: SGDLS and YYNGEE. J gave up 5 bases and V 0 bases, and 4 bases lay outside the gene matches. This CDR3 is built from 16 residues. CDR3 coding DNA: TGTGCCAGCAGCGTAGAGGGTAGCGGGAGGACCGGGGAGCTGTTTTTT. Protein sequence: CASSVEGSGRTGELFF. The full variable domain, with the rest looked up from reference TRBV9 and TRBJ2-2, is DSGVTQTPKHLITATGQRVTLRCSPRSGDLSVYWYQQSLDQGLQFLIQYYNGEERAKGNILERFSAQQFPDLHSELNLSSLELGDSALYFCASSVEGSGRTGELFFGEGSRLTVL.

At least ten counts were recorded for this clonotype. The chain recombines TRBV9 with TRBJ2-7; TRBD2 aligns across 7 bases. In germline, CDR1 is SGDLS, CDR2 YYNGEE. CDR3 size: 15 residues. J was trimmed by 2 bases and V by 0 bases; bases with no gene match: 5. This CDR3 is CASSVGLAVTYEQYF. The DNA for the CDR3 is TGTGCCAGCAGCGTAGGCCTAGCGGTAACCTACGAGCAGTACTTC.

This clonotype has ten or more counts. V is TRBV9 and J is TRBJ1-1; 8 bases agree with TRBD1. V shed 3 bases, J shed 0 bases, and the junction held 1 base outside the gene matches. The CDR3 is 14 amino acids. CDR1 and CDR2 from the germline V gene are SGDLS and YYNGEE. CDR3 bases: TGTGCCAGCAGCGCGACAGGGGTGAACACTGAAGCTTTCTTT. This gives the protein CASSATGVNTEAFF.

The V and J genes are TRBV9 and TRBJ2-2, with 9 positions matching TRBD1. The trim removed 7 bases at V and 5 bases at J, leaving 6 bases unmatched. The CDR3 runs to 14 residues. Germline V gene data show CDR1 as SGDLS and CDR2 as YYNGEE. The CDR3 bases are TGTGCCAGCGAAGGACAGGGGAGAACCGGGGAGCTGTTTTTT. Protein: CASEGQGRTGELFF.

This clonotype was observed at least ten times. The chain couples TRBV9 to TRBJ2-2, with unresolved D. The length of the CDR3 is 14 residues. Trimming pared 4 bases from V and 4 bases from J, leaving 11 bases between. Germline CDR1 and CDR2: SGDLS and YYNGEE. CDR3: CASSPRPATGELFF. Here the CDR3 DNA reads TGTGCCAGCAGCCCCAGACCGGCCACCGGGGAGCTGTTTTTT.

Ten or more counts support this clonotype. This chain links TRBV9 with TRBJ2-1, with 7 bases fitting TRBD2. This CDR3 spans 15 amino acids. Germline V gene lookup returns CDR1 SGDLS and CDR2 YYNGEE. V dropped 0 bases and J dropped 8; count of bases not matched to a gene: 8. This CDR3 is CASSVEEGGPDEQFF. CDR3 DNA: TGTGCCAGCAGCGTAGAAGAGGGAGGGCCTGATGAGCAGTTCTTC.

By its share, this clonotype is medium-sized. Here the CDR3 reads CASSVEWREGADTQYF. In DNA form, the CDR3 reads TGTGCCAGCAGCGTAGAGTGGCGGGAGGGAGCAGATACGCAGTATTTT. This chain uses TRBV9 with TRBJ2-3; 9 bases line up with TRBD2. Per germline, CDR1 SGDLS and CDR2 YYNGEE. This CDR3 is built from 16 residues. V was clipped by 0 bases and J by 4 bases; unmatched bases: 6.

By its share, this clonotype is medium-sized (0.01 to 0.1%). This chain uses TRBV9 with TRBJ2-5; D perhaps matches TRBD1 (5 bases). CDR3 size: 14 residues. V lost 3 bases and J lost 1, with 10 bases in between. The germline gives CDR1 SGDLS, CDR2 YYNGEE. The CDR3 DNA reads TGTGCCAGCAGCGGCTCAGGGTTCCAAGAGACCCAGTACTTC. Its protein is CASSGSGFQETQYF.

By share, this clonotype counts as medium-sized. V is TRBV9 and J is TRBJ1-1, with TRBD1 matching 9 bases. Germline V gene lookup returns CDR1 SGDLS and CDR2 YYNGEE. This CDR3 comprises 16 residues. Unmatched junction bases numbered 7, after V lost 3 bases and J lost 1 base. The CDR3 DNA sequence: TGTGCCAGCAGCGACGGACAGGGGCCCACGAACACTGAAGCTTTCTTT. The encoded protein is CASSDGQGPTNTEAFF.

Concerning this clonotype itself: This may stem from a read error, because a much larger clone lies one nucleotide away. The rearrangement links TRBV9 to TRBJ2-7; possibly TRBD2 for D (6 bases). The germline V and J ends were trimmed by 0 bases and 6 bases, with 13 bases remaining between them. Looked up from germline, CDR1 is SGDLS and CDR2 is YYNGEE. The CDR3 sequence is 14 residues long. The CDR3 DNA sequence: TGTGCCAGCAGCGTAGCTGTGGGGGGTTCCGAGCAGTACTTC. It codes for CASSVAVGGSEQYF.

There are many counts of this clonotype. The chain carries TRBV9 and TRBJ2-3; no firm D call. CDR1 and CDR2 from the germline V gene are SGDLS and YYNGEE. This CDR3 has 14 residues. V shed 0 bases and J shed 2 bases, with 7 bases lying between them. For the CDR3, the DNA is TGTGCCAGCAGCGTAGGGTGGAACACAGATACGCAGTATTTT. Translating gives CASSVGWNTDTQYF. Full variable domain (outside the CDR3, taken from reference TRBV9 and TRBJ2-3): DSGVTQTPKHLITATGQRVTLRCSPRSGDLSVYWYQQSLDQGLQFLIQYYNGEERAKGNILERFSAQQFPDLHSELNLSSLELGDSALYFCASSVGWNTDTQYFGPGTRLTVL.

This clonotype was seen ten or more times. This rearrangement joins TRBV9 to TRBJ2-2, with D unresolved. V gave up 5 bases and J gave up 1 base, with 9 bases separating them. The CDR3 runs 14 residues. Germline V lookup: CDR1 SGDLS, CDR2 YYNGEE. CDR3: CASRPARNTGELFF. Written as DNA, the CDR3 is TGTGCCAGCAGACCCGCGCGGAACACCGGGGAGCTGTTTTTT.

This clonotype occurred a few times. The V and J genes are TRBV9 and TRBJ2-5, with D tentatively TRBD1 (7 bases). The CDR3 is 15 amino acids. The V end lost 3 bases, the J end lost 1 base, and 13 bases lay between the germline ends. The V gene's germline CDR1 is SGDLS and CDR2 YYNGEE. CDR3 coding DNA: TGTGCCAGCAGCGCCCGGCGGGACAGCCAAGAGACCCAGTACTTC. This encodes CASSARRDSQETQYF.

There are a few counts of this clonotype. This chain links TRBV9 with TRBJ2-3, with 7 bases fitting TRBD1. The germline CDR1 and CDR2 sequences are SGDLS and YYNGEE. CDR3 size: 16 residues. V lost 0 bases and J lost 2; bases outside the gene matches: 6. CDR3 coding DNA: TGTGCCAGCAGCGTAGAGACAGGGCACCTCACAGATACGCAGTATTTT. It encodes CASSVETGHLTDTQYF.

This clonotype was seen many times. CDR3 protein: CASSVDPVYLTGELFF. The CDR3 DNA follows: TGTGCCAGCAGCGTAGACCCTGTCTATCTCACCGGGGAGCTGTTTTTT. This chain joins TRBV9 and TRBJ2-2; the D is unclear. The V end was cut by 0 bases, the J end by 4 bases, with 13 bases between. The germline CDR1 and CDR2 sequences are SGDLS and YYNGEE. CDR3 length equals 16 residues.

At least ten counts were recorded for this clonotype. One end of the junction does not line up with germline, which may come from a read error. This chain uses TRBV9 with TRBJ1-5; D remains ambiguous. The CDR3 has 12 amino acids. Germline V gene sequence: CDR1 SGDLS, CDR2 YYNGEE. CDR3 region: CASGVGSVPQHF. In DNA form, the CDR3 reads TGTGCCAGCGGCGTAGGTTCAGTGCCCCAGCATTTT.

This clonotype was seen at least ten times. The V and J genes are TRBV9 and TRBJ1-2; 7 bases line up with TRBD1. Germline CDR1 is SGDLS and CDR2 is YYNGEE. This CDR3 has 15 amino acids. V lost 3 bases and J lost 7; bases outside the gene matches: 12. CDR3 DNA sequence: TGTGCCAGCAGCGCACCACAGGGGCCGTCCAGTGGCTACACCTTC. Amino acid sequence: CASSAPQGPSSGYTF. Supplemented by reference TRBV9 and TRBJ1-2, the full variable domain reads DSGVTQTPKHLITATGQRVTLRCSPRSGDLSVYWYQQSLDQGLQFLIQYYNGEERAKGNILERFSAQQFPDLHSELNLSSLELGDSALYFCASSAPQGPSSGYTFGSGTRLTVV.

This clonotype was seen ten or more times. The V and J genes are TRBV9 and TRBJ2-7; the match to TRBD1 covers 9 bases. From germline, CDR1 is SGDLS and CDR2 YYNGEE. V dropped 3 bases and J dropped 4; count of bases not matched to a gene: 11. The CDR3 runs to 16 residues. The CDR3 here is CASSDNPGQGGYEQYF. Here the CDR3 DNA reads TGTGCCAGCAGCGATAACCCGGGACAGGGAGGATACGAGCAGTACTTC. The whole variable domain, filled in from reference TRBV9 and TRBJ2-7, reads DSGVTQTPKHLITATGQRVTLRCSPRSGDLSVYWYQQSLDQGLQFLIQYYNGEERAKGNILERFSAQQFPDLHSELNLSSLELGDSALYFCASSDNPGQGGYEQYFGPGTRLTVT.

The sample holds many counts of this clonotype. The chain joins TRBV9 to TRBJ1-4; TRBD1 is a possible D gene (5 bases). V was shortened by 3 bases and J by 3 bases, with 9 bases between the two germline ends. The CDR3 consists of 14 residues. Germline values: CDR1 SGDLS, CDR2 YYNGEE. The DNA for the CDR3 is TGTGCCAGCAGCGAAGGGGTAGCTAATGAAAAACTGTTTTTT. Its translation is CASSEGVANEKLFF.

This clonotype was detected ten times or more. The V and J genes are TRBV9 and TRBJ2-5, with TRBD2 identical over 10 bases. CDR1 is SGDLS and CDR2 is YYNGEE in the germline V gene. The CDR3 totals 15 residues. Trimming took 4 bases from V and 5 from J; bases not matched to a gene: 8. The CDR3: CASSIRLAGRETQYF. The CDR3 region has the DNA TGTGCCAGCAGCATACGACTAGCGGGCCGGGAGACCCAGTACTTC.